Following are 24 T cell receptor beta chains from one sample sequenced in a study of vaccination effects on CD4 cells after COVID-19. Which antigens these TCRs recognize remains unknown. Pools of viral peptides were used by the ViraFEST assay to expand antigen-specific CD4+ T cells ahead of sequencing. Isolating CD4+ T cells followed approximately 11 days of culture. Two-dose vaccination with either BNT162b2 or mRNA-1273 was given to the participants. Produced via immunoSEQ multiplex PCR; TCRdb's table is partial and in-frame only. Of approximately 26,000 clones listed, roughly 85% are singletons. Sequencing used CD4+ T cells from PBMCs cultured with SARS-CoV-2 spike peptides, obtained after COVID-19 vaccination. All receptors derive from a human donor who received a COVID-19 vaccine. Some clones in this sample may be carry-over from other donors' samples.

This chain uses TRBV3-1 (or the pseudogene TRBV3-2) with TRBJ1-1; tentative D call: TRBD1 (6 bases). The germline V and J ends were trimmed by 5 bases and 1 base, with 8 bases remaining between them. In germline, CDR1 is LGHDT, CDR2 YNNKEL (reference sequence). The CDR3 sequence is 13 residues long. The CDR3 spells CASSKTGNTEAFF. The CDR3 region has the DNA TGTGCCAGCAGCAAGACAGGGAACACTGAAGCTTTCTTT.

The CDR3 loop reads CASSLSANYGYTF. The CDR3 DNA reads as TGTGCCAGCAGTTTGTCGGCTAACTATGGCTACACCTTC. The chain has TRBV27 and TRBJ1-2; D is unresolved. CDR1 and CDR2 (germline): MNHEY, SMNVEV (reference sequence). The CDR3 length is 13 residues. Between the trimmed V and J ends, which lost 3 bases and 0 bases, there was a span of 5 bases.

This rearrangement joins TRBV5-8 to TRBJ2-3; TRBD2 aligns across 9 bases. From germline, CDR1 is SGHTS and CDR2 YDEGEE. The CDR3 spans 17 residues. V was pared by 5 bases and J by 4 bases, with 14 bases of the junction left unmatched. CDR3 in amino acids: CASRRFGTSLAPDTQYF. The CDR3 DNA is TGTGCCAGCAGACGTTTCGGGACTAGCCTTGCCCCAGATACGCAGTATTTT. Complete variable domain (other parts from reference TRBV5-8 and TRBJ2-3): EAGVTQSPTHLIKTRGQQATLRCSPISGHTSVYWYQQALGLGLQFLLWYDEGEERNRGNFPPRFSGRQFPNYSSELNVNALELEDSALYLCASRRFGTSLAPDTQYFGPGTRLTVL.

Written as DNA, the CDR3 is TGTGCCAGCAGCCACAGACGGGGACTCCTGGGGGAGACCCAGTACTTC. Its translation is CASSHRRGLLGETQYF. V usage is TRBV3-1 (or the pseudogene TRBV3-2) and J usage is TRBJ2-5, with D maybe TRBD2 (6 bases). From germline, CDR1 is LGHDT and CDR2 YNNKEL (reference sequence). V shed 3 bases and J shed 5 bases, with 19 bases lying between them. This CDR3 contains 16 residues.

The chain links TRBV19 to TRBJ1-5; 7 positions match TRBD1. The V gene's germline CDR1 is LNHDA and CDR2 SQIVND (reference sequence). The CDR3 covers 17 residues. The V and J ends lost 6 bases and 2 bases, in that order; junction bases with no gene match: 13. CDR3 sequence (DNA): TGTGCCAGTAGCCACACAGGGGATTCGGCCGGCAATCAGCCCCAGCATTTT. Translated: CASSHTGDSAGNQPQHF.

The CDR3 is CASSPRGSNYGYTF. CDR3 DNA sequence: TGTGCCAGCTCACCACGGGGCTCTAACTATGGCTACACCTTC. J is TRBJ1-2 and V is TRBV18, with D possibly being TRBD1 (5 bases). Trimming cost V 1 base and J 0 bases, with 6 bases left between them. Germline loops: CDR1 KGHSH, CDR2 LQKENI. CDR3 length: 14 amino acids.

This rearrangement joins TRBV19 to TRBJ1-2; no firm D call. Germline CDR1 LNHDA, CDR2 SQIVND (reference sequence). The CDR3 is made up of 14 amino acids. Trimming left V 5 bases short and J 0 bases short, with 10 bases between. The CDR3 DNA is TGTGCCAGTAGTTTGGGCGGGTCTAACTATGGCTACACCTTC. This translates into CASSLGGSNYGYTF.

The V gene is TRBV11-2, the J gene TRBJ1-1; no clear D gene. In germline, CDR1 is SGHAT, CDR2 FQNNGV. This CDR3 has 14 amino acids. V gave up 1 base and J gave up 0 bases, with 6 bases separating them. The CDR3 region has the DNA TGTGCCAGCAGCTTAGCGGGGATGAACACTGAAGCTTTCTTT. As protein: CASSLAGMNTEAFF.

The rearrangement joins TRBV25-1 to TRBJ2-2; possible D gene TRBD1, 6 bases. Germline V gives CDR1 MGHDK, CDR2 SYGVNS. The CDR3 sequence is 15 residues long. The V end was cut by 8 bases, the J end by 7 bases, with 20 bases between. CDR3 DNA: TGTGCCAGCCGTCCGGTCAAGGGGGTTGACGGGGAGCTGTTTTTT. This translates into CASRPVKGVDGELFF.

In this sample, this clone turned up a few times. The chain joins TRBV10-3 to TRBJ1-4; no firm D call. Germline V gene sequence: CDR1 ENHRY, CDR2 SYGVKD. Trimming removed 0 bases from V and 3 bases from J, with 11 bases in between. CDR3 size: 16 residues. CDR3 residues: CAISESGGLANEKLFF. CDR3 nucleotide sequence: TGTGCCATCAGTGAGTCGGGAGGACTAGCTAATGAAAAACTGTTTTTT.

The CDR3: CASSEKTGTGVGELFF. CDR3 coding DNA: TGCGCCAGCAGCGAGAAAACCGGGACAGGGGTCGGGGAGCTGTTTTTT. The V call is TRBV5-1, the J call TRBJ2-2; 10 nucleotides align to TRBD1. The CDR3 runs 16 residues. V gave up 4 bases and J gave up 7 bases; unmatched junction bases: 10. Germline CDR1 and CDR2: SGHRS and YFSETQ.

The chain employs TRBV3-1 (or the pseudogene TRBV3-2) and TRBJ2-5; 11 nucleotides line up with TRBD2. The CDR3 sequence is 15 residues long. In germline, CDR1 is LGHDT, CDR2 YNNKEL (reference sequence). Unmatched junction bases numbered 5, after V lost 3 bases and J lost 5 bases. DNA of the CDR3: TGTGCCAGCAGCCATAGCGGGGGGGCTGAGGAGACCCAGTACTTC. Its translation is CASSHSGGAEETQYF.

This chain connects TRBV30 to TRBJ2-7, with D unclear. The germline V gene has CDR1 GTSNPN and CDR2 SVGIG (reference sequence). The V and J ends lost 2 bases and 2 bases respectively, with 7 bases between them. The CDR3 is made up of 12 amino acids. CDR3 loop: CAWSKQTYEQYV. As DNA, the CDR3 is TGTGCCTGGAGTAAACAGACCTACGAGCAGTACGTC.

The chain recombines TRBV7-2 with TRBJ1-1, with D uncertain. CDR3 length: 14 amino acids. The ends were cut back, 0 bases at V and 2 bases at J, with 7 bases in the middle. The V gene's germline CDR1 is SGHTA and CDR2 FQGNSA. DNA of the CDR3: TGTGCCAGCAGCTTAGCTGGAGGTAACACTGAAGCTTTCTTT. Translated: CASSLAGGNTEAFF.

The V and J genes are TRBV18 and TRBJ2-2; the D is unclear. Trimming stripped 2 bases from V and 3 bases from J, with 7 bases between. CDR3 size: 14 residues. The germline V gene has CDR1 KGHSH and CDR2 LQKENI. The CDR3 nucleotides are TGTGCCAGCTCACCAGGGTTGGACACCGGGGAGCTGTTTTTT. Its protein product is CASSPGLDTGELFF.

The V gene is TRBV5-1, the J gene TRBJ1-3; D not certain. The V end was cut by 0 bases, the J end by 2 bases, with 12 bases between. The CDR3 consists of 16 residues. CDR1 is SGHRS and CDR2 is YFSETQ in the germline V gene. The CDR3 coding sequence is TGCGCCAGCAGCTTGGTGGTCGGGAGCCCTGGAAACACCATATATTTT. Encoded protein: CASSLVVGSPGNTIYF.

This clone was seen more than once but under ten times. The chain recombines TRBV6-5 with TRBJ1-6; D is uncertain. The CDR3 is 14 residues long. Trimming stripped 5 bases from V and 6 bases from J, with 11 bases between. Germline V gives CDR1 MNHEY, CDR2 SVGAGI. The CDR3 coding sequence is TGTGCCAGCAGTAACCAAACCCCTAATTCACCCCTCCACTTT. Translating it yields CASSNQTPNSPLHF.

This chain joins TRBV19 and TRBJ2-7; perhaps TRBD2 as D (7 bases). The germline gives CDR1 LNHDA, CDR2 SQIVND (reference sequence). Trimming took off 3 bases at V and 2 bases at J, with 11 bases between the two ends. The CDR3 is 14 amino acids. The CDR3 spells CASSIRGGAYEQYV. CDR3 nucleotide sequence: TGTGCCAGTAGTATTAGAGGGGGGGCCTACGAGCAGTACGTC.

This clone has only a few counts. The CDR3 reads CASSLEGGPYEQYV. The CDR3 bases are TGTGCCAGCAGCCTGGAGGGGGGACCTTACGAGCAGTACGTC. This chain joins TRBV7-9 and TRBJ2-7; tentatively, D is TRBD1 or TRBD2 (6 bases each). The CDR3 has 14 residues. V dropped 5 bases and J dropped 4 bases, with 15 bases sitting between them. The germline CDR1 and CDR2 sequences are SEHNR and FQNEAQ (reference sequence).

This clone was counted once. The V and J genes are TRBV5-6 and TRBJ1-1; D is unclear. Trimming cost V 4 bases and J 1 base, with 11 bases left between them. Germline V gene sequence: CDR1 SGHDT, CDR2 YYEEEE. The length of the CDR3 is 14 residues. The chain's CDR3 is CASSPPVGNTEAFF. CDR3 sequence (DNA): TGTGCCAGCAGCCCTCCCGTGGGGAACACTGAAGCTTTCTTT.

The table lists this clone with a few counts. The V gene is TRBV5-5, the J gene TRBJ2-7, with 7 nucleotides matching TRBD1. Germline V gene sequence: CDR1 SGHKS, CDR2 YYEKEE (reference sequence). V shed 2 bases, J shed 0 bases, and the junction held 5 bases outside the gene matches. This CDR3 spans 15 amino acids. This chain's CDR3 is CASSFGTVLSYEQYV. The CDR3 nucleotides read TGTGCCAGCAGCTTCGGGACAGTTCTCTCCTACGAGCAGTACGTC.

V is TRBV9 and J is TRBJ2-4; D not certain. The germline gives CDR1 SGDLS, CDR2 YYNGEE. The ends were cut back, 0 bases at V and 12 bases at J, with 13 bases in the middle. The CDR3 is 13 amino acids. The CDR3 DNA is TGTGCCAGCAGCGTAGAGTACACCCGTCCTCAGTACTTC. This gives the protein CASSVEYTRPQYF.

This chain connects TRBV7-2 to TRBJ1-5; 7 nucleotides match TRBD1. Losses at the gene ends were 4 bases for V and 2 bases for J; bases not matched to a gene: 5. Germline CDR1 and CDR2: SGHTA and FQGNSA. This CDR3 is 15 amino acids long. Here the CDR3 reads CASSSGTVRNQPQHF. DNA for the CDR3: TGTGCCAGCAGCTCAGGGACAGTTCGCAATCAGCCCCAGCATTTT.

The rearrangement uses TRBV6-7 and TRBJ2-7; D remains ambiguous. TRBV6-7 is given ORF status, its function remaining uncertain. V was pared by 0 bases and J by 0 bases, with 12 bases between. The CDR3 runs 16 residues. The CDR3 sequence: CASSYSTEPSSYEQYV. The CDR3 DNA follows: TGTGCCAGCAGTTACTCTACAGAACCAAGCTCCTACGAGCAGTACGTC.